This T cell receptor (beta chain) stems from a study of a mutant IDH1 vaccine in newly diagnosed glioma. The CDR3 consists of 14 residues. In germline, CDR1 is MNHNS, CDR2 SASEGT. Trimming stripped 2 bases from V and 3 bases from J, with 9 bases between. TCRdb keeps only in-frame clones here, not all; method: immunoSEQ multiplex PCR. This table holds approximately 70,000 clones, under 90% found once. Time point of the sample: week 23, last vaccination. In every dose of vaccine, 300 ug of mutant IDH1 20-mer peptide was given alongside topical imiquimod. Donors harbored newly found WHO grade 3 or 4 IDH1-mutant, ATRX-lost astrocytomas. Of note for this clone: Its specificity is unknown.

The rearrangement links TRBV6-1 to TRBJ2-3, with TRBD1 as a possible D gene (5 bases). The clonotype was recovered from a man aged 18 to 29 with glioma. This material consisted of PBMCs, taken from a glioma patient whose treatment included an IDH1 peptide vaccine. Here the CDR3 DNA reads TGTGCCAGCAGTGAATTCAGGGATACAGATACGCAGTATTTT. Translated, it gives CASSEFRDTDTQYF.